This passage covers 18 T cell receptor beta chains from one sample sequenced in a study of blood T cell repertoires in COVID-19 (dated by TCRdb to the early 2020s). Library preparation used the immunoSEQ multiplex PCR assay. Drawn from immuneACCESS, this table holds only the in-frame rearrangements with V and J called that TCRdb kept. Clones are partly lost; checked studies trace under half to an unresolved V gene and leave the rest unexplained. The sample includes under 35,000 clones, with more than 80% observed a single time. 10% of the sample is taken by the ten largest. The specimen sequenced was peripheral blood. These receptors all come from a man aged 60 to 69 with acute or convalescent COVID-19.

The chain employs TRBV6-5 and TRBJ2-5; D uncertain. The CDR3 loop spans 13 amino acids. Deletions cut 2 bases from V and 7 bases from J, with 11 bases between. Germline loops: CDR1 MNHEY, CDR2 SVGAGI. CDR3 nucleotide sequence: TGTGCCAGCAGTTACACGGATAGAGGGACCCAGTACTTC. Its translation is CASSYTDRGTQYF.

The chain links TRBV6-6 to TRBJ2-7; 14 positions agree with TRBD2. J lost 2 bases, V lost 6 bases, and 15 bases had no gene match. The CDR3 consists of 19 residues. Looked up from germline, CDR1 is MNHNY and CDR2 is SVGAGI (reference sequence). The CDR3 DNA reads TGTGCCAGCAGCTTAGAATCCGGGACTAGCGGGAGCTTACCCTACGAGCAGTACTTC. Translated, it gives CASSLESGTSGSLPYEQYF.

In DNA, the CDR3 is TGCGCCAGCAGTCACCCCCTCAGACAGCAAAACAATGAGCAGTTCTTC. Translated: CASSHPLRQQNNEQFF. The gene calls are TRBV23-1 and TRBJ2-1; TRBD1 is a possible D gene (5 bases). TRBV23-1 is an open reading frame whose function is uncertain. This CDR3 is built from 16 residues. Between the trimmed V and J ends, which lost 3 bases and 5 bases, there was a span of 17 bases.

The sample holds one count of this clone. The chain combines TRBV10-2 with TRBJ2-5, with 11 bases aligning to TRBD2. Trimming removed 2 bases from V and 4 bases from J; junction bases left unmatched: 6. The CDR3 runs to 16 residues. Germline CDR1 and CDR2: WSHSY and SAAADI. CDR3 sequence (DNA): TGCGCCAGCAGTGAGAGGGTAGCGGGAGGGCTAGAGACCCAGTACTTC. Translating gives CASSERVAGGLETQYF.

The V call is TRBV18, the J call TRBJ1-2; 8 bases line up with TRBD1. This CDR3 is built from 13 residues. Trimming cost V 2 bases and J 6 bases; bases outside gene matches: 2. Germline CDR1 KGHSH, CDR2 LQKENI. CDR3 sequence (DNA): TGTGCCAGCTCACCAGACAGGGGCCATGGCTACACCTTC. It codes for CASSPDRGHGYTF.

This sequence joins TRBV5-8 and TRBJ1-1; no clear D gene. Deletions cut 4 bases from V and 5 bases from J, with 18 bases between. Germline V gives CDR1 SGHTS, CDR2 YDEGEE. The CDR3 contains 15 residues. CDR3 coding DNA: TGTGCCAGCAGCCCCTACAAGGGAGTAGGGACTGAAGCTTTCTTT. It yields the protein CASSPYKGVGTEAFF.

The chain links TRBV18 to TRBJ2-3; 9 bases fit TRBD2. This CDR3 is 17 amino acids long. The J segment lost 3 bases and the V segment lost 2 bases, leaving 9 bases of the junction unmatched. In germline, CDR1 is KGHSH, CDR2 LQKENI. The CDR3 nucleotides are TGTGCCAGCTCACCATTCCCGGCGGGGGGGCGTACAGATACGCAGTATTTT. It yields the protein CASSPFPAGGRTDTQYF.

The CDR3 protein is CASSPPPQGAASYEQYF. CDR3 nucleotides: TGCGCCAGCAGCCCCCCACCCCAGGGGGCTGCCTCCTACGAGCAGTACTTC. The rearrangement links TRBV5-1 to TRBJ2-7, with 8 bases matching TRBD1. In germline, CDR1 is SGHRS, CDR2 YFSETQ. V trimming: 4 bases; J trimming: 0 bases; junction bases outside the gene matches: 12. This CDR3 region has 17 residues.

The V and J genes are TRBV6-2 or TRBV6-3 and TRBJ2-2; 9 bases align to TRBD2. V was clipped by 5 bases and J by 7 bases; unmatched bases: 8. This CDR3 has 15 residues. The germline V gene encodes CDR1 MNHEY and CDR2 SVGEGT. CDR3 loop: CASSPPSGDVGELFF. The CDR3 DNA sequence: TGTGCCAGCAGTCCCCCTAGCGGGGATGTCGGGGAGCTGTTTTTT.

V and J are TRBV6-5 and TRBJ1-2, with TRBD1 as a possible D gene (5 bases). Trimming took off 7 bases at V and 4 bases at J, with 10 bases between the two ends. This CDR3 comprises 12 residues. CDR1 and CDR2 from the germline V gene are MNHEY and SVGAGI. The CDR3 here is CASTPGSYGYTF. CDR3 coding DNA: TGTGCCAGCACCCCAGGGTCCTATGGCTACACCTTC.

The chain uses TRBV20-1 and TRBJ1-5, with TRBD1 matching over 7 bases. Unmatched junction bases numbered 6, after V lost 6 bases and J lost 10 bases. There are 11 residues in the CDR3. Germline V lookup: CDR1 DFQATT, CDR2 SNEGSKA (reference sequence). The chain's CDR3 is CSAQQGSPQHF. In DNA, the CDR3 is TGCAGTGCGCAACAGGGGTCTCCCCAGCATTTT.

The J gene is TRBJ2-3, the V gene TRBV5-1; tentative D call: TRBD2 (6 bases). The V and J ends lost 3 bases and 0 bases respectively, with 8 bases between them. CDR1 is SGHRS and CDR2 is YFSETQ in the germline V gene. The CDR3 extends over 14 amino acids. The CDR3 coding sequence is TGCGCCAGCAGCTCAGGGACTAGCACAGATACGCAGTATTTT. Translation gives CASSSGTSTDTQYF.

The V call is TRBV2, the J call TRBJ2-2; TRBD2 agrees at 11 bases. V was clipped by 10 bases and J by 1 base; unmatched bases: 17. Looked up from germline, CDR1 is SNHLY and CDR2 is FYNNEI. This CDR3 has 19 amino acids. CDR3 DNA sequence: TGTGCCATCCGCCAATCCATAGGGACTAGCGGAGAGAACACCGGGGAGCTGTTTTTT. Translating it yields CAIRQSIGTSGENTGELFF.

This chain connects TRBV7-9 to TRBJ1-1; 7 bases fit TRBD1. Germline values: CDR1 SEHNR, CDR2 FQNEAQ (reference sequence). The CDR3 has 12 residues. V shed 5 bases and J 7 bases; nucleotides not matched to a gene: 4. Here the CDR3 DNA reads TGTGCCAGCAGCCCACAGGGGCTTGAAGCTTTCTTT. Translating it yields CASSPQGLEAFF.

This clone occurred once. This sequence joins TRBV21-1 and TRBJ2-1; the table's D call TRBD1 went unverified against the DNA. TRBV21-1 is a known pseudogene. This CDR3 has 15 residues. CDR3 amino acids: CASSLRTGDYNEQFF. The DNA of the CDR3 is TGTGCCAGCAGCCTACGGACAGGGGACTACAATGAGCAGTTCTTC.

The CDR3 loop reads CASSAAGGRQTQYF. In nucleotides, the CDR3 is TGTGCCAGCAGCGCAGCGGGAGGGCGGCAGACCCAGTACTTC. The chain employs TRBV6-5 and TRBJ2-5, with TRBD2 matching over 10 bases. V dropped 6 bases and J dropped 6; count of bases not matched to a gene: 7. The CDR3 spans 14 residues. Germline CDR1 is MNHEY and CDR2 is SVGAGI.

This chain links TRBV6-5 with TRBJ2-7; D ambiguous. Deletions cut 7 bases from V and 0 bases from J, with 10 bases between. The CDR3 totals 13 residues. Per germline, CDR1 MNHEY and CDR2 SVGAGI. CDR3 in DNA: TGTGCCAGCATCAGTGGTGGCTCCTACGAGCAGTACTTC. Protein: CASISGGSYEQYF.

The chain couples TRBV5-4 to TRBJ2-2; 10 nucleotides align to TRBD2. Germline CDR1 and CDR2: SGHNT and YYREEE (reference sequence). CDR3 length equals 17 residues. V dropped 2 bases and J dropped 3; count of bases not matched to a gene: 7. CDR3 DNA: TGTGCCAGCAGCTTAGAGCGGGGGGGCTGGGACACCGGGGAGCTGTTTTTT. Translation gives CASSLERGGWDTGELFF. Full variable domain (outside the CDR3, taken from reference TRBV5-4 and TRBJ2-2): ETGVTQSPTHLIKTRGQQVTLRCSSQSGHNTVSWYQQALGQGPQFIFQYYREEENGRGNFPPRFSGLQFPNYSSELNVNALELDDSALYLCASSLERGGWDTGELFFGEGSRLTVL.